These 20 T cell receptor beta chains were all obtained from the same sample, sequenced in a study of beta chain features in type 1 diabetes. cDNA synthesis used the whole RNA isolate, giving expressed TCRB sequences. The method was immunoSEQ multiplex PCR; TCRdb's version includes in-frame clones alone and lacks a portion of them. Found here are just over 600,000 clones, 15% of them singletons; the top ten hold about 0.086%. Sequenced input: naive CD4+ T cells from blood. The receptor source for this set is a man younger than 30 in good health.

The chain carries TRBV13 and TRBJ2-7; D call uncertain. The V gene lost 1 base and the J gene lost 2 bases, with 12 bases spanning the gap. The CDR3 covers 15 residues. Germline loops: CDR1 PRHDT, CDR2 FYEKMQ (reference sequence). The chain's CDR3 is CASSLDLGTAYEQYF. The DNA for the CDR3 is TGTGCCAGCAGCTTAGACTTGGGAACAGCCTACGAGCAGTACTTC. Using reference TRBV13 and TRBJ2-7 for the parts outside the CDR3, the full variable domain is AAGVIQSPRHLIKEKRETATLKCYPIPRHDTVYWYQQGPGQDPQFLISFYEKMQSDKGSIPDRFSAQQFSDYHSELNMSSLELGDSALYFCASSLDLGTAYEQYFGPGTRLTVT.

V is TRBV2 and J is TRBJ2-7; 15 bases are a match to TRBD2. The CDR3 has 21 residues. From germline, CDR1 is SNHLY and CDR2 FYNNEI. Trimming cost V 6 bases and J 0 bases; bases outside gene matches: 18. The CDR3 sequence is CASSGTSGGIATLPSSYEQYF. The CDR3 DNA follows: TGTGCCAGCAGCGGGACTAGCGGGGGGATCGCAACACTTCCTAGCTCCTACGAGCAGTACTTC.

The chain joins TRBV7-2 to TRBJ2-3; TRBD2 matches at 12 bases. This CDR3 has 14 amino acids. From germline, CDR1 is SGHTA and CDR2 FQGNSA. The junction had 5 bases not matched to a gene; V was cut back by 6 bases and J by 7 bases. Here the CDR3 reads CASRTSGGLNTQYF. The CDR3 region has the DNA TGTGCCAGCAGGACTAGCGGGGGCCTGAATACGCAGTATTTT.

The V call is TRBV15, the J call TRBJ1-5; D not resolved. The V and J ends lost 1 base and 6 bases respectively, with 10 bases between them. Germline-derived CDR1 and CDR2 are LNHNV and YYDKDF (reference sequence). The CDR3 extends over 14 amino acids. The chain's CDR3 is CATSRGVGPQPQHF. The CDR3 DNA reads as TGTGCCACCAGCAGAGGCGTAGGGCCTCAGCCCCAGCATTTT.

This clone appeared a few times. The V call is TRBV7-3, the J call TRBJ2-1; TRBD1 matches 9 bases. Germline trimming cut 3 bases from V and 4 bases from J; bases unmatched to any gene: 4. Germline V gene lookup returns CDR1 SGHTA and CDR2 FQGTGA. This CDR3 spans 15 amino acids. The CDR3 DNA sequence: TGTGCCAGCAGCTTCGGGACAGGGCTTTACAATGAGCAGTTCTTC. Translated: CASSFGTGLYNEQFF.

The rearrangement links TRBV9 to TRBJ1-2; D not resolved. V was cut by 5 bases and J by 4 bases, with 12 bases left in between. The CDR3 contains 13 residues. Germline V gene data show CDR1 as SGDLS and CDR2 as YYNGEE. CDR3 in DNA: TGTGCCAGCAGTTTCAATGGACCCTATGGCTACACCTTC. Translated, it gives CASSFNGPYGYTF.

The V gene is TRBV5-1, the J gene TRBJ2-2; TRBD2 matches at 8 bases. The CDR3 is made up of 16 amino acids. Unmatched junction bases numbered 9, after V lost 4 bases and J lost 4 bases. CDR1 is SGHRS, CDR2 YFSETQ, per germline. CDR3 nucleotides: TGCGCCAGCAGCCCAGAGGGACTAGTGAGCACCGGGGAGCTGTTTTTT. It yields the protein CASSPEGLVSTGELFF.

This clone was observed a few times. The chain is built from TRBV7-6 and TRBJ2-7, with 9 bases matching TRBD1. The CDR3 contains 15 residues. The V gene's germline CDR1 is SGHVS and CDR2 FNYEAQ. V shed 5 bases, J shed 5 bases, and the junction held 10 bases outside the gene matches. CDR3 amino acids: CASSGYRDRVNEQYF. CDR3 coding DNA: TGTGCCAGCAGCGGATACCGGGACAGGGTGAACGAGCAGTACTTC.

The CDR3 region is CSARAYGYTF. In DNA, the CDR3 is TGCAGTGCTAGGGCGTATGGCTACACCTTC. The J gene is TRBJ1-2, the V gene TRBV20-1; no firm D call. Trimming pared 3 bases from V and 5 bases from J, leaving 4 bases between. From germline, CDR1 is DFQATT and CDR2 SNEGSKA (reference sequence). CDR3 length: 10 amino acids.

This clone was seen only a few times. The rearrangement links TRBV5-1 to TRBJ2-4, with D perhaps TRBD1 (5 bases). CDR3 size: 16 residues. Trimming shortened V by 0 bases and J by 0 bases, and 10 bases separated the two germline ends. Germline V gene lookup returns CDR1 SGHRS and CDR2 YFSETQ. This chain's CDR3 is CASSLGQTLAKNIQYF. As DNA, the CDR3 is TGCGCCAGCAGCTTGGGACAGACTCTAGCCAAAAACATTCAGTACTTC.

J is TRBJ1-5 and V is TRBV7-8; 9 positions agree with TRBD1. CDR1 and CDR2 (germline): SGHVS, FQNEAQ. This CDR3 is built from 16 residues. V lost 1 base to trimming and J lost 7 bases; unmatched junction nucleotides: 8. The CDR3: CASSLEGTGIVQPQHF. CDR3 bases: TGTGCCAGCAGCTTAGAAGGGACAGGGATAGTACAGCCCCAGCATTTT.

The J gene is TRBJ2-7, the V gene TRBV2; 9 bases map to TRBD2. The V segment lost 5 bases and the J segment 0 bases; nucleotides outside the gene matches: 5. There are 15 residues in the CDR3. Germline V gene lookup returns CDR1 SNHLY and CDR2 FYNNEI. CDR3: CASSLTSGFSYEQYF. Here the CDR3 DNA reads TGTGCCAGCAGTTTGACTAGCGGCTTCTCCTACGAGCAGTACTTC.

This chain links TRBV19 with TRBJ2-6; 9 bases line up with TRBD1. CDR3 length equals 18 residues. Germline trimming cut 3 bases from V and 1 base from J; bases unmatched to any gene: 7. In germline, CDR1 is LNHDA, CDR2 SQIVND (reference sequence). The CDR3 sequence: CASSIGKDRGSGANVLTF. CDR3 in DNA: TGTGCCAGTAGTATTGGTAAGGACAGGGGATCTGGGGCCAACGTCCTGACTTTC.

The genes are TRBV5-1 and TRBJ2-1, with 8 bases matching TRBD2. Trimming at V came to 1 base and at J to 3 bases, leaving 3 bases not matched to a gene. Looked up from germline, CDR1 is SGHRS and CDR2 is YFSETQ. The CDR3 has 15 residues. CDR3 amino acids: CASSLTGRDYNEQFF. The CDR3 DNA is TGCGCCAGCAGCTTGACCGGGAGGGACTACAATGAGCAGTTCTTC.

The rearrangement links TRBV7-4 to TRBJ2-5, with TRBD1 identical over 9 bases. V shed 5 bases, J shed 4 bases, and the junction held 8 bases outside the gene matches. Germline V gene data show CDR1 as SGHVT and CDR2 as SQSDAQ. The length of the CDR3 is 15 residues. In DNA form, the CDR3 reads TGTGCCAGCAGCCCCAACAGGGGGCTAGGAGAGACCCAGTACTTC. Translating it yields CASSPNRGLGETQYF.

This clone came up a few times. This chain connects TRBV4-1 to TRBJ2-3, with D perhaps matching TRBD2 (5 bases). V was clipped by 0 bases and J by 9 bases, with 10 bases between them. Germline values: CDR1 MGHRA, CDR2 YSYEKL. This CDR3 comprises 13 residues. CDR3 protein: CASSQEEVRTQYF. In DNA, the CDR3 is TGCGCCAGCAGCCAAGAGGAGGTTCGGACGCAGTATTTT.

V usage is TRBV9 and J usage is TRBJ2-7; 7 bases are shared with TRBD2. V lost 2 bases, J lost 5 bases, and 4 bases stayed unmatched. The CDR3 contains 13 residues. Germline V CDR1 and CDR2: SGDLS, YYNGEE. The CDR3 coding sequence is TGTGCCAGCAGCGTCCGGGGGGATCACGAGCAGTACTTC. Amino acids: CASSVRGDHEQYF.

There are a few counts of this clone. The chain links TRBV7-3 to TRBJ2-5; possible D gene TRBD1, 5 bases. V shed 2 bases and J shed 2 bases, with 15 bases lying between them. This CDR3 contains 16 residues. CDR1 is SGHTA, CDR2 FQGTGA, per germline. CDR3 in DNA: TGTGCCAGCAGCTTAGGAGCCCAGGCAGGGCAAGAGACCCAGTACTTC. It encodes CASSLGAQAGQETQYF.

The V call is TRBV5-4, the J call TRBJ2-5; the D call may be TRBD1 or TRBD2 (7 bases each). The CDR3 has 16 residues. Germline V gene sequence: CDR1 SGHNT, CDR2 YYREEE (reference sequence). The germline V and J ends were trimmed by 2 bases and 2 bases, with 16 bases remaining between them. CDR3 DNA sequence: TGTGCCAGCAGCTTCGCCCTCAGGGGGGGGCAAGAGACCCAGTACTTC. This codes for CASSFALRGGQETQYF.

The genes are TRBV5-1 and TRBJ1-1, with 7 positions matching TRBD1. Germline V gene sequence: CDR1 SGHRS, CDR2 YFSETQ. V was clipped by 9 bases and J by 2 bases; unmatched bases: 4. This CDR3 has 12 amino acids. The CDR3 reads CATGQFNTEAFF. The CDR3 DNA sequence: TGCGCCACGGGACAGTTCAACACTGAAGCTTTCTTT.